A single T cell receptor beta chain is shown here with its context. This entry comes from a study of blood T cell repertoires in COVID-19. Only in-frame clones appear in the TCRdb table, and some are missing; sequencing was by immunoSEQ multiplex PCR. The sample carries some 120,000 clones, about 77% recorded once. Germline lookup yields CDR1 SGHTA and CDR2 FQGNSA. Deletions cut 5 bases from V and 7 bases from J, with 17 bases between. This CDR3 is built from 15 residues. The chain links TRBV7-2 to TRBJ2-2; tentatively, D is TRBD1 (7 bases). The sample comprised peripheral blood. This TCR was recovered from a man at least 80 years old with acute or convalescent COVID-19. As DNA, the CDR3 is TGTGCCAGCAGCGTGGAGGGACAGTTCGGCGGGGAGCTGTTTTTT. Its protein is CASSVEGQFGGELFF. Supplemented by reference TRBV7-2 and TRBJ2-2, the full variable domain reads GAGVSQSPSNKVTEKGKDVELRCDPISGHTALYWYRQSLGQGLEFLIYFQGNSAPDKSGLPSDRFSAERTGGSVSTLTIQRTQQEDSAVYLCASSVEGQFGGELFFGEGSRLTVL.